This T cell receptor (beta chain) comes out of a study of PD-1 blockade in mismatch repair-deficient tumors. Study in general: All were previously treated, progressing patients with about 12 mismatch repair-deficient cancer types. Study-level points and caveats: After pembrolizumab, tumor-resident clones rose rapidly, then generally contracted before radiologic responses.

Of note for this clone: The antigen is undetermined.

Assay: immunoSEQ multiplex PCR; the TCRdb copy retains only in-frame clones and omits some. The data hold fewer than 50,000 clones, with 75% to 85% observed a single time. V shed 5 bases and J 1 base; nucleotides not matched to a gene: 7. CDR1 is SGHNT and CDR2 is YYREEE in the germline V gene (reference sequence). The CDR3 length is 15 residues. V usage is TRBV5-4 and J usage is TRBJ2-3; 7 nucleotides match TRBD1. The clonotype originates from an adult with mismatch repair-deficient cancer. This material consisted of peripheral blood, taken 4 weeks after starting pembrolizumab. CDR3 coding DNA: TGTGCCAGCAGTGGAGACAGGGTCGGCACAGATACGCAGTATTTT. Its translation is CASSGDRVGTDTQYF.